This T cell receptor (beta chain) was sequenced for a study of T cell responses to AZD1222 COVID-19 vaccine. Germline V gives CDR1 SGHTA, CDR2 FQGTGA. V lost 5 bases to trimming and J lost 3 bases, with 11 bases between them. The CDR3 is made up of 14 amino acids. The table came from immunoSEQ multiplex PCR; TCRdb's copy has only in-frame clones and leaves some out. The table shows under 95,000 clones, with 90% occurring only once. The chain combines TRBV7-3 with TRBJ1-5; D is undetermined. Sequences were derived from peripheral blood, sampled on day 0 of AZD1222 vaccination. This TCR was recovered from an adult in good health. CDR3 in amino acids: CASSASGANQPQHF. CDR3 sequence (DNA): TGTGCCAGCAGCGCGTCAGGAGCCAATCAGCCCCAGCATTTT.